The clone carrying this TCR beta chain was found a few times. Antigen specificity is unknown. Blood draws occurred at baseline, cycle 4 day 1, and cycle 7 day 1. Sequencing was performed with immunoSEQ multiplex PCR; in TCRdb, only in-frame clones are kept and a portion is missing. The sample shows about 36,000 clones, about 78% of them seen only once. Per the germline V gene, CDR1 is GTSNPN and CDR2 is SVGIG (reference sequence). V trimming: 2 bases; J trimming: 6 bases; junction bases outside the gene matches: 5. The CDR3 has 14 amino acids. The data were obtained in a study of OX40 agonist ivuxolimab in advanced cancers. Study overall: Patients were treated with intravenous ivuxolimab, dosed at 0.01 to 10 mg/kg and infused every 2 weeks. The mean age was roughly 60 years, ranging from about 20 to 79, with approximately 83% of participants male.

General observations from the study: Some nonresponders also had low normalized T-cell clonal expansion.

This sample comprised CD4+ or CD8+ T cells sorted from blood, obtained in a trial of the OX40 agonist ivuxolimab. The receptor's source is an adult with an advanced solid tumor such as melanoma, head and neck, liver or kidney cancer. The gene calls are TRBV30 and TRBJ2-1; 9 bases fit TRBD2. The CDR3 here is CAWSRASGANEQFF. In DNA, the CDR3 is TGTGCCTGGAGTAGGGCTAGCGGGGCCAATGAGCAGTTCTTC.